Sequencing of this TCR beta chain was carried out in a study of blood T cell repertoires in COVID-19. Overall study context: Acute and convalescent COVID-19 specimens originated in the United States, Italy and Spain. The cDNA or gDNA used as material had been derived from T cells, B-cell-depleted T cells, or PBMCs.

The length of the CDR3 is 15 residues. Per the germline V gene, CDR1 is SGHVS and CDR2 is FQNEAQ. Trimming removed 5 bases at V and 5 bases at J, with 17 bases between. Assay used: immunoSEQ multiplex PCR; TCRdb lists only in-frame clones, some missing. This repertoire shows about 38,000 clones, approximately 90% found once; its top ten account for more than 4.5%. Those enrolled in Seattle joined during active infection and were followed longitudinally afterward. This TCR derives from a man aged 60-69 years with COVID-19, enrolled during active disease. The sequenced sample consisted of peripheral blood. V is TRBV7-8 and J is TRBJ2-3; tentative D call: TRBD2 (6 bases). This chain's CDR3 is CASSVRELILDTQYF. The CDR3 coding sequence is TGTGCCAGCAGCGTCCGGGAGTTAATTTTAGATACGCAGTATTTT.